This T cell receptor beta chain comes out of a study of kidney transplant recipient with SARS-CoV-2 infection. Regarding this clonotype: A much larger clone is a single base away; this may be a read error.

TCRdb fed the reads into MiXCR, producing one record per CDR3 protein. This table has 200,000 to 300,000 distinct CDR3 sequences, under 35% appearing once. The TCR comes from a male patient between 25 and 40 years old who had COVID-19 and was a kidney transplant recipient. Some T cells may be the graft donor's. The sample here was a blood sample, taken at baseline and between days 110 and 120 from a kidney transplant recipient.

The CDR3 DNA reads TGTACCAGCAGTTTAATCGGGACTAGCGGAGACAATGAGCAGTTCTTC. Protein product: CTSSLIGTSGDNEQFF. The chain employs TRBV28 and TRBJ2-1, with 11 bases aligning to TRBD2. CDR3 length: 16 residues. The germline V gene encodes CDR1 MDHEN and CDR2 SYDVKM.